These 21 T cell receptor beta chains share one sample of origin, sequenced in a study of CD8 T cells in Susac syndrome. Reverse transcription of roughly 0.45 to 1 ug RNA was carried out with random hexamers. TCRdb reprocessed the immunoSEQ multiplex PCR reads via MiXCR and lists one record per CDR3 protein. The sample lists around 280,000 distinct CDR3 sequences, about 90% occurring once. Sample: CD4+ T cells from PBMCs. All receptors derive from a human donor with multiple sclerosis.

The chain recombines TRBV12-3 or TRBV12-4 with TRBJ2-1, with 13 bases lining up with TRBD2. This CDR3 has 14 residues. V shed 8 bases, J shed 9 bases, and the junction held 7 bases outside the gene matches. The CDR3 DNA reads as TGTGCCAGCGGCCGTACTAGCGGGAGGGGTGAGCAGTTCTTC. Its translation: CASGRTSGRGEQFF.

The chain carries TRBV29-1 and TRBJ1-2, with no clear D. The CDR3 extends over 11 amino acids. Deletions cut 4 bases from V and 8 bases from J, with 11 bases between. Germline assignment: CDR1 SQVTM and CDR2 ANQGSEA. The DNA of the CDR3 is TGCAGCGTTGCCGAAGGTGTGGGCTACACCTTC. Translating gives CSVAEGVGYTF.

The chain combines TRBV7-2 with TRBJ2-5; 7 nucleotides align to TRBD2. CDR1 is SGHTA, CDR2 FQGNSA, per germline. The CDR3 is 15 amino acids. The V and J ends lost 2 bases and 3 bases, in that order; junction bases with no gene match: 6. CDR3 residues: CASSLMAGEEETQYF. The CDR3 nucleotides are TGTGCCAGCAGCTTAATGGCGGGAGAGGAAGAGACCCAGTACTTC. Full variable domain (outside the CDR3, taken from reference TRBV7-2 and TRBJ2-5): GAGVSQSPSNKVTEKGKDVELRCDPISGHTALYWYRQSLGQGLEFLIYFQGNSAPDKSGLPSDRFSAERTGGSVSTLTIQRTQQEDSAVYLCASSLMAGEEETQYFGPGTRLLVL.

Written as DNA, the CDR3 is TGTGCCAGCAGCCCCGTAGTAGCGGGGGGCCCCAATGAGCAGTTCTTC. Translated: CASSPVVAGGPNEQFF. V gene TRBV3-1 combines with J gene TRBJ2-1; TRBD2 matches at 10 bases. Losses at the gene ends were 4 bases for V and 6 bases for J; bases not matched to a gene: 9. In germline, CDR1 is LGHDT, CDR2 YNNKEL (reference sequence). This CDR3 has 16 amino acids.

The chain couples TRBV5-6 to TRBJ1-2; tentative D call: TRBD1 (5 bases). Trimming cost V 5 bases and J 8 bases, with 16 bases left between them. Looked up from germline, CDR1 is SGHDT and CDR2 is YYEEEE. There are 13 residues in the CDR3. CDR3 sequence reads: CASRQGALGGYTF. The CDR3 nucleotides are TGTGCCAGCAGGCAGGGTGCTCTGGGCGGCTACACCTTC.

The gene calls are TRBV11-2 and TRBJ2-3; the match to TRBD1 covers 7 bases. CDR3 length: 15 amino acids. J was trimmed by 4 bases and V by 5 bases; bases with no gene match: 9. Per the germline V gene, CDR1 is SGHAT and CDR2 is FQNNGV. CDR3 region: CASSPQGFGPDTQYF. For the CDR3, the DNA is TGTGCCAGCAGCCCACAGGGGTTTGGGCCAGATACGCAGTATTTT.

The CDR3: CASSLAGGRTNEQFF. The DNA for the CDR3 is TGTGCCAGCAGCTTAGCGGGGGGGCGAACAAATGAGCAGTTCTTC. The chain joins TRBV7-9 to TRBJ2-1; TRBD2 might be the D (7 bases). The germline gives CDR1 SEHNR, CDR2 FQNEAQ (reference sequence). CDR3 length: 15 residues. The V and J ends lost 0 bases and 7 bases respectively, with 13 bases between them.

This chain uses TRBV21-1 with TRBJ1-1; TRBD1 reflects the table's D call only, with no check against the DNA. TRBV21-1 is labeled a pseudogene. The CDR3 has 15 residues. CDR3 residues: CASSLARDRGPKLVF. DNA of the CDR3: TGTGCCAGCAGCCTAGCCCGGGACAGGGGGCCGAAGTTAGTCTTT.

This sequence joins TRBV5-1 and TRBJ2-7; 10 nucleotides match TRBD1. After removal of 5 bases from V and 2 bases from J, the junction contained 4 bases not matched to a gene. The CDR3 totals 14 residues. Germline CDR1 is SGHRS and CDR2 is YFSETQ. The CDR3 loop is CASRDGTGAYEQYF. The DNA of the CDR3 is TGCGCCAGCAGGGACGGGACAGGGGCCTACGAGCAGTACTTC.

The chain recombines TRBV10-3 with TRBJ2-1; TRBD2 matches 13 bases. The CDR3 loop spans 13 amino acids. Trimming removed 10 bases from V and 6 bases from J; junction bases left unmatched: 3. Germline CDR1 and CDR2: ENHRY and SYGVKD. Written as DNA, the CDR3 is TGTGCCACTCGGACTAGCGGGAGCAATGAGCAGTTCTTC. Translating it yields CATRTSGSNEQFF.

This clonotype was seen once. V usage is TRBV4-1 and J usage is TRBJ2-1, with TRBD1 identical over 10 bases. In germline, CDR1 is MGHRA, CDR2 YSYEKL. CDR3 length equals 18 residues. J gave up 5 bases and V 0 bases, and 10 bases lay outside the gene matches. CDR3 nucleotide sequence: TGCGCCAGCAGCCAAGATGATTCCGGGACAGGGGATAACAATGAGCAGTTCTTC. Protein product: CASSQDDSGTGDNNEQFF.

The chain employs TRBV20-1 and TRBJ1-1; TRBD1 is a possible D gene (6 bases). CDR3 length equals 14 residues. V was trimmed by 1 base and J by 10 bases, leaving 19 bases between them. Germline V lookup: CDR1 DFQATT, CDR2 SNEGSKA (reference sequence). DNA of the CDR3: TGCAGTGCTAGAGGGGGGGGCGCCGATTCTGCAGCTTTCTTT. Encoded protein: CSARGGGADSAAFF.

This clonotype was seen a few times. This CDR3 reads CASSQVRDTQYF. Here the CDR3 DNA reads TGTGCCAGCAGCCAAGTCCGAGATACGCAGTATTTT. V is TRBV14 and J is TRBJ2-3; the D is unclear. The CDR3 totals 12 residues. Trimming took 1 base from V and 5 from J, leaving 4 bases between them. Germline lookup yields CDR1 SGHDN and CDR2 FVKESK.

The chain is built from TRBV14 and TRBJ1-4; D not certain. CDR1 is SGHDN, CDR2 FVKESK, per germline. The V and J ends lost 0 bases and 8 bases respectively, with 19 bases between them. The CDR3 length is 17 residues. The CDR3 bases are TGTGCCAGCAGCCAAGATCGCGAGCGGACCCCGGGGGAAAAACTGTTTTTT. Its translation: CASSQDRERTPGEKLFF. The full variable domain, its missing parts supplied by reference TRBV14 and TRBJ1-4, is EAGVTQFPSHSVIEKGQTVTLRCDPISGHDNLYWYRRVMGKEIKFLLHFVKESKQDESGMPNNRFLAERTGGTYSTLKVQPAELEDSGVYFCASSQDRERTPGEKLFFGSGTQLSVL.

V gene TRBV5-1 combines with J gene TRBJ2-1; 10 positions match TRBD1. The CDR3 sequence is 15 residues long. Germline trimming cut 4 bases from V and 2 bases from J; bases unmatched to any gene: 3. Germline lookup yields CDR1 SGHRS and CDR2 YFSETQ. In nucleotides, the CDR3 is TGCGCCAGCAGCGCGGGACAGGGGACCTACAATGAGCAGTTCTTC. Translating gives CASSAGQGTYNEQFF.

The genes are TRBV20-1 and TRBJ2-3; no clear D. The CDR3 loop spans 13 amino acids. V shed 7 bases and J shed 7 bases, with 18 bases lying between them. CDR1 DFQATT and CDR2 SNEGSKA come from the germline V gene (reference sequence). CDR3 in amino acids: CSVGWKGTNTQYF. CDR3 in DNA: TGCAGTGTCGGCTGGAAGGGAACAAATACGCAGTATTTT.

This clonotype was recorded once. The chain combines TRBV2 with TRBJ2-1, with TRBD1 identical over 9 bases. The CDR3 totals 15 residues. The germline gives CDR1 SNHLY, CDR2 FYNNEI. After removal of 6 bases from V and 9 bases from J, the junction contained 12 bases not matched to a gene. The CDR3: CASRGTGYRISEQFF. CDR3 bases: TGTGCCAGCAGGGGGACAGGGTATAGGATAAGTGAGCAGTTCTTC.

The V call is TRBV3-1, the J call TRBJ2-1; 11 bases are shared with TRBD2. The CDR3 loop spans 15 amino acids. Trimming took 5 bases from V and 4 from J; bases not matched to a gene: 4. CDR1 and CDR2 from the germline V gene are LGHDT and YNNKEL (reference sequence). The CDR3 here is CASSYSSGRYNEQFF. Written as DNA, the CDR3 is TGTGCCAGCAGCTACTCTAGCGGGAGGTACAATGAGCAGTTCTTC.

This clonotype appeared once. The CDR3 loop is CASSEFGAGGHEQYF. In DNA, the CDR3 is TGTGCCAGCAGTGAATTCGGGGCAGGGGGCCACGAGCAGTACTTC. The V call is TRBV25-1, the J call TRBJ2-7; 8 bases are shared with TRBD1. Germline CDR1 reads MGHDK; CDR2 reads SYGVNS. After removal of 1 base from V and 5 bases from J, the junction contained 7 bases not matched to a gene. The CDR3 contains 15 residues.

The rearrangement joins TRBV7-3 to TRBJ2-3; 11 bases match TRBD2. The CDR3 consists of 15 residues. Germline-derived CDR1 and CDR2 are SGHTA and FQGTGA. V lost 5 bases and J lost 4; bases outside the gene matches: 5. The CDR3 loop reads CASSITSGSPDTQYF. In DNA form, the CDR3 reads TGTGCCAGCAGCATCACTAGCGGGAGTCCAGATACGCAGTATTTT.

The J gene is TRBJ2-2, the V gene TRBV7-2; TRBD1 is a possible D gene (6 bases). V was shortened by 1 base and J by 3 bases, with 9 bases between the two germline ends. Germline CDR1 reads SGHTA; CDR2 reads FQGNSA. The CDR3 runs to 15 residues. The CDR3, as DNA: TGTGCCAGCAGCTTAGGCAGGGGACACACCGGGGAGCTGTTTTTT. It translates to CASSLGRGHTGELFF.